This TCR beta chain emerged from a study of T cell responses to AZD1222 COVID-19 vaccine. TCRdb's table, derived via immunoSEQ multiplex PCR, lists solely in-frame clones and lacks some. Among about 180,000 clones, about 93% were seen once, and the ten largest hold under 1.1%. The CDR3 sequence is 15 residues long. The V gene's germline CDR1 is SGHTA and CDR2 FQGTGA. V lost 5 bases, J lost 6 bases, and 19 bases lay in between. The chain carries TRBV7-3 and TRBJ2-5, with D maybe TRBD1 (6 bases). This clonotype was obtained from an adult who received the MenACWY meningococcal vaccine as a control. The source material was peripheral blood, sampled 28 days after the second dose of the MenACWY control vaccine. DNA of the CDR3: TGTGCCAGCAGCCCTGGGGGCCGTGATAGGCAGACCCAGTACTTC. Translated, it gives CASSPGGRDRQTQYF.